This TCR beta chain was recorded in a study of early T cells in non-severe SARS-CoV-2 infection (dated by TCRdb to about 2021). Regarding the complete study: Because TCR sequencing was done on bulk RNA from unsorted whole blood, the alpha and beta chains could not be paired. Overall study results and their limits: Matching against VDJdb was skewed toward anti-spike CD8 responses, likely underestimated virus-specific expansions, and missed private and CD4 specificities.

Including cysteine and phenylalanine, the CDR3 has 14 amino acids. The CDR3 DNA has 42 bases and is translated from base 1. A distance of 11 bases separates the germline ends of V and J, which lose 9 bases and 2 bases respectively. As for this clonotype: Its antigen is currently not known. Base qualities were left out, and no much larger clone turns up one base away.

Receptors were amplified or captured by 5' RACE. Sequenced using a NextSeq 500. To correct for sequencing error and PCR bias, the TCR library protocol tagged individual cDNA molecules with unique molecular identifiers. TCR alpha and beta chains were both sequenced, and the abundances of alpha and beta sequences in each sample were closely correlated with each other. The published analysis was carried out like this. Decombinator V4 was used to annotate the V gene, J gene and CDR3 of the TCR sequences. Expanded TCRs were defined as changing significantly between any two time points under a Poisson model with p below 0.0001. TCR abundances were normalised to the total number of TCRs sequenced in each sample and reported as counts per million. MAIT TCRs were defined by TRAV1-2 paired with TRAJ12, TRAJ20 or TRAJ33, and iNKT TCRs by TRAV10 paired with TRAJ18. VDJdb, accessed on 1 November 2021, was searched for TCRs annotated for CMV, EBV and SARS-CoV-2, and TCRs annotated for more than one antigen were excluded. In TCRdb, the public reads were trimmed at Q25 with fastp and aligned with MiXCR, with productive beta chains retained. When rows share a CDR3 protein, they turn into one entry using the most common DNA and genes. These V and J calls are TCRdb output, not the study's own analysis. The sample table holds about 85,000 distinct CDR3 sequences, of which over 13% were seen once. The ten largest clones capture about 6.7% of the sample.

Set within a cohort of healthcare workers in London, UK, this nested case-control study involved weekly PCR testing of nasopharyngeal swabs along with blood sampling. Healthcare workers were enrolled in the week of the UK lockdown, from 23 to 31 March 2020, and were followed every week for up to roughly 16 weeks. The receptor comes from an adult who was a healthcare worker with PCR-confirmed SARS-CoV-2 infection or an uninfected control (not recorded which). In this chain, TRBV23-1 is recombined with TRBJ1-6; a weak D assignment points to TRBD1 (5 bases agree). TRBV23-1 is placed among ORFs of uncertain function. Sequencing was done on a sample of whole blood. At the DNA level, the sequence is TGCGCCAGAAGAGACAGCGCCTATAATTCACCCCTCCACTTT. It specifies CARRDSAYNSPLHF.